What follows are 17 T cell receptor beta chains derived from one specimen sequenced in a study of cytomegalovirus exposure and HLA in healthy donors. The PCR used 60 Vbeta and 13 Jbeta primers. Assay: immunoSEQ multiplex PCR; the TCRdb copy retains only in-frame clones and omits some. The sample holds about 200,000 clones. The sample consisted of PBMCs. These receptors were collected from a woman in her twenties or thirties in good health and CMV-seropositive.

V usage is TRBV11-3 and J usage is TRBJ2-2; D call uncertain. This CDR3 has 13 residues. Germline loops: CDR1 SGHNT, CDR2 YENEEA. V was cut by 4 bases and J by 0 bases, with 3 bases left in between. For the CDR3, the DNA is TGTGCCAGCAGCTCGGCGAACACCGGGGAGCTGTTTTTT. It encodes CASSSANTGELFF.

The chain links TRBV7-8 to TRBJ2-5; 7 bases map to TRBD2. Germline V CDR1 and CDR2: SGHVS, FQNEAQ. This CDR3 has 14 residues. Trimming cost V 3 bases and J 5 bases; bases outside gene matches: 6. The CDR3 region is CASSLESGEETQYF. As DNA, the CDR3 is TGTGCCAGCAGCTTGGAAAGCGGGGAGGAGACCCAGTACTTC.

V is TRBV27 and J is TRBJ2-7; 10 bases agree with TRBD2. This CDR3 contains 17 residues. The trim removed 0 bases at V and 1 base at J, leaving 6 bases unmatched. Germline lookup yields CDR1 MNHEY and CDR2 SMNVEV (reference sequence). As DNA, the CDR3 is TGTGCCAGCAGTTTATCGAGTCTAGCGGGAGATTCCTACGAGCAGTACTTC. Its translation is CASSLSSLAGDSYEQYF.

The chain links TRBV30 to TRBJ2-7; 12 bases line up with TRBD2. Trimming took 4 bases from V and 2 from J; bases not matched to a gene: 6. This CDR3 contains 15 residues. Germline V gives CDR1 GTSNPN, CDR2 SVGIG (reference sequence). CDR3 loop: CAWIAPSGRAYEQYF. The CDR3 coding sequence is TGTGCCTGGATAGCCCCTAGCGGGAGGGCCTACGAGCAGTACTTC. Supplemented by reference TRBV30 and TRBJ2-7, the full variable domain reads SQTIHQWPATLVQPVGSPLSLECTVEGTSNPNLYWYRQAAGRGLQLLFYSVGIGQISSEVPQNLSASRPQDRQFILSSKKLLLSDSGFYLCAWIAPSGRAYEQYFGPGTRLTVT.

The V and J genes are TRBV27 and TRBJ2-4, with a possible D match to TRBD2 (7 bases). CDR1 is MNHEY and CDR2 is SMNVEV in the germline V gene (reference sequence). Deletions cut 7 bases from V and 0 bases from J, with 13 bases between. The length of the CDR3 is 15 residues. CDR3 residues: CASTSGGLAKNIQYF. As DNA, the CDR3 is TGTGCCAGCACCTCGGGGGGCTTAGCCAAAAACATTCAGTACTTC.

This rearrangement joins TRBV5-1 to TRBJ1-3, with 9 bases aligning to TRBD1. V was pared by 4 bases and J by 2 bases, with 7 bases of the junction left unmatched. The CDR3 is 16 amino acids. Germline V lookup: CDR1 SGHRS, CDR2 YFSETQ. The DNA of the CDR3 is TGCGCCAGCAGCACCGGACAGGGGCAGACTGGAAACACCATATATTTT. It translates to CASSTGQGQTGNTIYF.

The genes are TRBV7-2 and TRBJ1-5, with D tentatively TRBD1 (5 bases). The CDR3 extends over 15 amino acids. V dropped 5 bases and J dropped 6 bases, with 17 bases sitting between them. Germline V gene data show CDR1 as SGHTA and CDR2 as FQGNSA. The CDR3 protein is CASSPPRGTGQPQHF. The DNA for the CDR3 is TGTGCCAGCAGCCCACCTAGGGGAACGGGTCAGCCCCAGCATTTT.

The chain combines TRBV6-1 with TRBJ1-3; D gene ambiguous. With 1 base removed from V and 0 bases from J, the gap between germline ends came to 10 bases. The germline CDR1 and CDR2 sequences are MNHNS and SASEGT. This CDR3 is built from 16 residues. CDR3 coding DNA: TGTGCCAGCAGTGAAGGAGGGCGCTTCTCTGGAAACACCATATATTTT. The encoded protein is CASSEGGRFSGNTIYF.

The rearrangement joins TRBV13 to TRBJ1-2, with D tentatively TRBD1 (5 bases). The V end was cut by 8 bases, the J end by 3 bases, with 10 bases between. The CDR3 length is 12 residues. The germline CDR1 and CDR2 sequences are PRHDT and FYEKMQ (reference sequence). The CDR3 protein is CASDGGDYGYTF. Here the CDR3 DNA reads TGTGCCAGCGACGGAGGGGACTATGGCTACACCTTC.

The chain recombines TRBV9 with TRBJ2-5; TRBD1 matches at 12 bases. The CDR3 sequence is 16 residues long. Germline V lookup: CDR1 SGDLS, CDR2 YYNGEE. The J segment lost 5 bases and the V segment lost 0 bases, leaving 5 bases of the junction unmatched. CDR3: CASSVEGGTGGETQYF. CDR3 bases: TGTGCCAGCAGCGTAGAGGGCGGGACAGGGGGCGAGACCCAGTACTTC.

The rearrangement joins TRBV6-1 to TRBJ1-1, with D perhaps matching TRBD1 (5 bases). The ends were cut back, 8 bases at V and 1 base at J, with 14 bases in the middle. The V gene's germline CDR1 is MNHNS and CDR2 SASEGT. The CDR3 totals 14 residues. CDR3 in DNA: TGTGCCAGCGAGATAGACAGTTGGAACACTGAAGCTTTCTTT. It specifies CASEIDSWNTEAFF.

The rearrangement joins TRBV10-3 to TRBJ2-3, with 12 nucleotides matching TRBD2. V dropped 11 bases and J dropped 3; count of bases not matched to a gene: 12. Per germline, CDR1 ENHRY and CDR2 SYGVKD. The CDR3 runs to 16 residues. This CDR3 is CASRPSGGALTDTQYF. CDR3 in DNA: TGTGCCTCCCGGCCTAGCGGGGGGGCCCTGACAGATACGCAGTATTTT.

V and J are TRBV27 and TRBJ2-4; 8 positions agree with TRBD1. With 7 bases clipped from V and 0 bases from J, the junction kept 2 bases outside the gene matches. Per germline, CDR1 MNHEY and CDR2 SMNVEV (reference sequence). This CDR3 has 14 amino acids. CDR3 sequence (DNA): TGTGCCAGCAAACAGGGGGTAGCCAAAAACATTCAGTACTTC. Protein product: CASKQGVAKNIQYF.

This chain links TRBV6-5 with TRBJ2-2, with a possible D match to TRBD1 (5 bases). The CDR3 consists of 15 residues. The germline V gene has CDR1 MNHEY and CDR2 SVGAGI. Trimming removed 2 bases from V and 8 bases from J, with 15 bases in between. CDR3 sequence reads: CASSYGQTVTGELFF. The CDR3 DNA reads TGTGCCAGCAGTTACGGACAAACGGTTACGGGGGAGCTGTTTTTT.

The rearrangement joins TRBV27 to TRBJ2-7; a weak D match, TRBD1 (6 bases). The CDR3 extends over 13 amino acids. Per the germline V gene, CDR1 is MNHEY and CDR2 is SMNVEV (reference sequence). Trimming stripped 5 bases from V and 0 bases from J, with 8 bases between. For the CDR3, the DNA is TGTGCCAGCAGTGGGACACTCTCCTACGAGCAGTACTTC. Encoded protein: CASSGTLSYEQYF.

The chain links TRBV2 to TRBJ2-5; a possible D gene is TRBD2 (6 bases). The CDR3 loop spans 13 amino acids. The V gene's germline CDR1 is SNHLY and CDR2 FYNNEI. With 5 bases removed from V and 2 bases from J, the gap between germline ends came to 9 bases. The CDR3 loop is CASSNSGQETQYF. CDR3 nucleotide sequence: TGTGCCAGCAGTAATAGCGGACAAGAGACCCAGTACTTC.

V gene TRBV18 combines with J gene TRBJ2-3; the match to TRBD1 covers 7 bases. V trimming: 5 bases; J trimming: 5 bases; junction bases outside the gene matches: 4. CDR3 size: 13 residues. Germline CDR1 KGHSH, CDR2 LQKENI. This chain's CDR3 is CASSLAGGDTQYF. CDR3 DNA: TGTGCCAGCTCATTGGCAGGGGGAGATACGCAGTATTTT.